This TCR beta chain was captured in a study of shared clonotypes between healthy human individuals. Findings of the study overall: The study found lower generation probabilities in non-shared clonotypes than in those shared by all four donors.

Naive CD45RA+ and memory CD45RA-negative subsets were split from CD4+ cells. Trimming stripped 4 bases from V and 6 bases from J, with 12 bases between. The CDR3 loop spans 13 amino acids. From germline, CDR1 is SGHAT and CDR2 FQNNGV. The table came from immunoSEQ multiplex PCR; TCRdb's copy has only in-frame clones and leaves some out. The table lists over a million clones, around 75% of them singletons. Comments on this clone: As yet, its antigen is unknown.

This receptor was taken from a man younger than 30 in good health. The sample consisted of memory CD4+ T cells sorted from blood. Indicated subset: CD45RA-negative fraction. The chain employs TRBV11-2 and TRBJ1-1; TRBD1 might be the D (5 bases). The CDR3 nucleotides are TGTGCCAGCAGCTCCGGGGGTAGGGCTGAAGCTTTCTTT. This gives the protein CASSSGGRAEAFF.